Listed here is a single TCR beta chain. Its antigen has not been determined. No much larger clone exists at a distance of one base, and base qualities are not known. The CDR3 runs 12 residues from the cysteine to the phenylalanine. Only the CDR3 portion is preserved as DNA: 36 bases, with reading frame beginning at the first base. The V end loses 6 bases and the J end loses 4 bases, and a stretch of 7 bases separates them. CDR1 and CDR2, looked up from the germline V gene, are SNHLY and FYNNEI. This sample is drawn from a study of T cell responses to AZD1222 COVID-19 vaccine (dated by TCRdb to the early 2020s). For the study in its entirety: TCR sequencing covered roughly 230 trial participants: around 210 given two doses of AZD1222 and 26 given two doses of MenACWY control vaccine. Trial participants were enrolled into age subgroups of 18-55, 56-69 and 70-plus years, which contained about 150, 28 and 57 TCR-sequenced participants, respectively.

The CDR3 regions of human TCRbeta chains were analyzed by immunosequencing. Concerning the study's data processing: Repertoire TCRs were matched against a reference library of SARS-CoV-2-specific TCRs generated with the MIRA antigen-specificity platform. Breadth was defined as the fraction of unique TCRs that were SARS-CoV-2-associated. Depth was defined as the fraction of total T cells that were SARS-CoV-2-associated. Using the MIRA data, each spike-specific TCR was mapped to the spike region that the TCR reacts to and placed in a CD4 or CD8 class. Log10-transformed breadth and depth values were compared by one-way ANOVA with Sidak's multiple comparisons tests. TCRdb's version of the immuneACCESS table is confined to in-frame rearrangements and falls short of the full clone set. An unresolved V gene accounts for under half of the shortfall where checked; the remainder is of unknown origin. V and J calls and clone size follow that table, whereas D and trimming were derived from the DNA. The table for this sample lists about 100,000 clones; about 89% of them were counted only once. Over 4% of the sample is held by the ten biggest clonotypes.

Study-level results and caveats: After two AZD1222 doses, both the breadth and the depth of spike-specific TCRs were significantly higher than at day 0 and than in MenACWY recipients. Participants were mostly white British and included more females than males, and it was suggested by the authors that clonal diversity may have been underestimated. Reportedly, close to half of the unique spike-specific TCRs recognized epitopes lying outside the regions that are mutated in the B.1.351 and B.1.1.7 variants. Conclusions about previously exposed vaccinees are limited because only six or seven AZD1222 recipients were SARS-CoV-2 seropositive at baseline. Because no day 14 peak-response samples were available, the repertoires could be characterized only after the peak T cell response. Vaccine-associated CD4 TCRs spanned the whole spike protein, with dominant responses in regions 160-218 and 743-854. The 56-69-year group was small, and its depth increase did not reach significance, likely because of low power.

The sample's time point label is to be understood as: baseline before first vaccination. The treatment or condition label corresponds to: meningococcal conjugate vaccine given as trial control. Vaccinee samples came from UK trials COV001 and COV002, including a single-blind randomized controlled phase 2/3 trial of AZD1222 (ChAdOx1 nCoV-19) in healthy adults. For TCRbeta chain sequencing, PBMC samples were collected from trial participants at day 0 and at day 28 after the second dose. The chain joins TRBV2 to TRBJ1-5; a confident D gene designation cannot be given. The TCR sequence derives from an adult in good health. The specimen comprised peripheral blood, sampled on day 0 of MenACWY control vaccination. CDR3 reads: CASRDQNQPQHF. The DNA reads TGTGCCAGCAGGGACCAAAATCAGCCCCAGCATTTT.